The 17 T cell receptor beta chains below were found in one sample sequenced in a study of T cells after yellow fever vaccination. TCRdb re-called the 5' RACE reads through MiXCR, storing one row per CDR3 protein. The table includes more than 95,000 distinct CDR3 sequences, roughly 15% detected once. Sequenced material: CD8+ T cells sorted from PBMCs, taken 5 days after the yellow fever booster vaccination. Receptor source: a young man who received the YFV17D yellow fever vaccine.

This clonotype showed up just a few times. V gene TRBV9 combines with J gene TRBJ2-5; possibly TRBD2 for D (6 bases). Trimming pared 4 bases from V and 2 bases from J, leaving 15 bases between. Germline CDR1 and CDR2: SGDLS and YYNGEE. The CDR3 consists of 15 residues. The CDR3: CASSPEEGKQETQYF. The CDR3 DNA reads TGTGCCAGCAGCCCCGAGGAGGGAAAACAAGAGACCCAGTACTTC.

The sample holds a few counts of this clonotype. The chain links TRBV4-1 to TRBJ2-7; perhaps TRBD2 as D (5 bases). The CDR3 has 15 residues. Germline CDR1 reads MGHRA; CDR2 reads YSYEKL. Trimming left V 6 bases short and J 0 bases short, with 15 bases between. The CDR3, as DNA: TGCGCCAGCAGGGCGGGCGACCTCAGCTCCTACGAGCAGTACTTC. Amino acids: CASRAGDLSSYEQYF.

A single count supports this clonotype. V and J are TRBV9 and TRBJ2-3, with 8 bases matching TRBD1. V trimming: 3 bases; J trimming: 7 bases; junction bases outside the gene matches: 1. The germline V gene encodes CDR1 SGDLS and CDR2 YYNGEE. This CDR3 comprises 12 residues. In nucleotides, the CDR3 is TGTGCCAGCAGCGGACAGGGGTATACGCAGTATTTT. This translates into CASSGQGYTQYF.

This clonotype was detected only a few times. The J gene is TRBJ1-5, the V gene TRBV6-6, with D maybe TRBD1 (5 bases). Looked up from germline, CDR1 is MNHNY and CDR2 is SVGAGI (reference sequence). V lost 2 bases and J lost 3, with 17 bases in between. The CDR3 consists of 17 residues. The CDR3 sequence is CASSYPQGSGINQPQHF. The DNA for the CDR3 is TGTGCCAGCAGTTACCCCCAGGGATCCGGCATCAATCAGCCCCAGCATTTT.

This clonotype was observed many times. J is TRBJ2-7 and V is TRBV15; tentatively, D is TRBD1 (5 bases). Trimming took 1 base from V and 4 from J, leaving 8 bases between them. The germline CDR1 and CDR2 sequences are LNHNV and YYDKDF (reference sequence). The CDR3 is made up of 13 amino acids. This CDR3 reads CATSRAPGYEQYV. The CDR3 DNA follows: TGTGCCACCAGCAGAGCCCCAGGGTACGAGCAGTACGTC.

V is TRBV7-8 and J is TRBJ1-4; a possible D gene is TRBD1 (5 bases). Germline V gene sequence: CDR1 SGHVS, CDR2 FQNEAQ. CDR3 length: 16 amino acids. The germline V and J ends were trimmed by 4 bases and 8 bases, with 20 bases remaining between them. CDR3 coding DNA: TGTGCCAGCAGCTCAAGAACGGCAGGGTTCGGGGAAAAACTGTTTTTT. Protein product: CASSSRTAGFGEKLFF.

The chain has TRBV11-2 and TRBJ2-3; 8 bases line up with TRBD1. The CDR3 runs to 13 residues. J lost 5 bases, V lost 3 bases, and 1 base had no gene match. In germline, CDR1 is SGHAT, CDR2 FQNNGV. CDR3: CASSFTGGDTQYF. The CDR3 nucleotides read TGTGCCAGCAGCTTCACAGGGGGAGATACGCAGTATTTT.

The rearrangement joins TRBV27 to TRBJ1-2, with 8 bases that match TRBD1. This CDR3 region has 16 residues. The germline V gene encodes CDR1 MNHEY and CDR2 SMNVEV (reference sequence). V trimming: 2 bases; J trimming: 4 bases; junction bases outside the gene matches: 9. CDR3 nucleotides: TGTGCCAGCAGTTTAGAGGCCACAGGGGGACTCTATGGCTACACCTTC. This encodes CASSLEATGGLYGYTF.

This clonotype was picked up a small number of times. The rearrangement joins TRBV12-3 or TRBV12-4 to TRBJ1-5; D uncertain. The CDR3 is 17 residues long. Trimming removed 0 bases from V and 7 bases from J, with 19 bases in between. The CDR3 coding sequence is TGTGCCAGCAGTTTAGCGCCCAGGCCCGAAGGGTGGCAGCCCCAGCATTTT. It is translated as CASSLAPRPEGWQPQHF.

A few counts support this clonotype. J is TRBJ2-4 and V is TRBV12-3 or TRBV12-4; maybe TRBD1 (6 bases). V lost 7 bases and J 7 bases, leaving 20 bases between the germline ends. The CDR3 loop spans 15 amino acids. The CDR3 nucleotides are TGTGCCAGCACCTCCCCGGGTCAGGGGATCAACATTCAGTACTTC. It is translated as CASTSPGQGINIQYF.

The genes are TRBV7-6 and TRBJ2-7, with no clear D. Germline lookup yields CDR1 SGHVS and CDR2 FNYEAQ. This CDR3 has 14 amino acids. V gave up 1 base and J gave up 2 bases, with 9 bases separating them. Here the CDR3 DNA reads TGTGCCAGCAGCTTAGGGACGCGTCCCTACGAGCAGTACTTC. Protein product: CASSLGTRPYEQYF.

The chain uses TRBV5-1 and TRBJ1-1; D is unclear. CDR3 length equals 15 residues. The germline gives CDR1 SGHRS, CDR2 YFSETQ. V lost 0 bases to trimming and J lost 2 bases, with 11 bases between them. The CDR3 here is CASSLASQPNTEAFF. In DNA, the CDR3 is TGCGCCAGCAGCTTGGCCTCACAGCCTAACACTGAAGCTTTCTTT.

This chain joins TRBV7-3 and TRBJ2-5; D perhaps matches TRBD2 (7 bases). The CDR3 length is 15 residues. Germline CDR1 reads SGHTA; CDR2 reads FQGTGA. V was cut by 5 bases and J by 5 bases, with 18 bases left in between. The CDR3 reads CASSPGGGGGETQYF. In DNA, the CDR3 is TGTGCCAGCAGCCCGGGGGGCGGGGGAGGTGAGACCCAGTACTTC. The whole variable domain, remainder taken from reference TRBV7-3 and TRBJ2-5, is GAGVSQTPSNKVTEKGKYVELRCDPISGHTALYWYRQSLGQGPEFLIYFQGTGAADDSGLPNDRFFAVRPEGSVSTLKIQRTERGDSAVYLCASSPGGGGGETQYFGPGTRLLVL.

This chain connects TRBV6-6 to TRBJ1-1; D unresolved. Germline V lookup: CDR1 MNHNY, CDR2 SVGAGI (reference sequence). The ends were cut back, 7 bases at V and 2 bases at J, with 14 bases in the middle. The CDR3 is made up of 14 amino acids. The CDR3 nucleotides are TGTGCCAGCACCCAGGTCGACGCTAACACTGAAGCTTTCTTT. As protein: CASTQVDANTEAFF.

This clonotype was found a few times. The chain joins TRBV5-5 to TRBJ2-7, with 9 positions matching TRBD1. Per the germline V gene, CDR1 is SGHKS and CDR2 is YYEKEE (reference sequence). V shed 4 bases and J 7 bases; nucleotides not matched to a gene: 15. This CDR3 comprises 16 residues. The CDR3 here is CASSPHPDRGIWEQYV. CDR3 in DNA: TGTGCCAGCAGCCCTCACCCTGACAGGGGGATATGGGAGCAGTACGTC.

This chain joins TRBV9 and TRBJ1-1; D may be TRBD1 (6 bases). V lost 4 bases to trimming and J lost 0 bases, with 19 bases between them. The length of the CDR3 is 17 residues. Germline V gives CDR1 SGDLS, CDR2 YYNGEE. CDR3 bases: TGTGCCAGCAGCCCATTAAGGTCCGGGGACATGAACACTGAAGCTTTCTTT. It yields the protein CASSPLRSGDMNTEAFF. Full variable domain (remainder filled in from reference TRBV9 and TRBJ1-1): DSGVTQTPKHLITATGQRVTLRCSPRSGDLSVYWYQQSLDQGLQFLIQYYNGEERAKGNILERFSAQQFPDLHSELNLSSLELGDSALYFCASSPLRSGDMNTEAFFGQGTRLTVV.

This clonotype was recorded a few times. The chain carries TRBV7-3 and TRBJ2-2, with D perhaps assigned TRBD1 or TRBD2 (6 bases each). CDR1 is SGHTA, CDR2 FQGTGA, per germline. Trimming stripped 2 bases from V and 9 bases from J, with 19 bases between. This CDR3 has 16 residues. CDR3: CASSLFILWGARELFF. The CDR3 region has the DNA TGTGCCAGCAGCTTATTTATCTTATGGGGGGCCCGGGAGCTGTTTTTT.